Detailed here is one T cell receptor (beta chain). The antigen is unknown. The data belong to a study of T cell responses to AZD1222 COVID-19 vaccine. Study-wide results and limits: Spike-specific TCR breadth and depth were elevated following two AZD1222 doses. Samples come after the peak T cell response, not at day 14. The sample set comprised mostly white British donors with more females, and clonal diversity was possibly underestimated.

Repertoires were generated with immunoSEQ multiplex PCR, while TCRdb's copy carries only in-frame clones and drops some. The sample has about 150,000 clones, roughly nine tenths seen once. The study pooled second doses at about 4 or about 12 weeks. The CDR3 covers 14 residues. V was cut by 6 bases and J by 0 bases, with 11 bases left in between. Per the germline V gene, CDR1 is SGHAT and CDR2 is FQNNGV. The receptor was isolated from an adult who received the AZD1222 COVID-19 vaccine. Source: peripheral blood, taken 28 days after the second AZD1222 dose. The V call is TRBV11-2, the J call TRBJ2-5; a weak D match, TRBD1 (5 bases). Here the CDR3 reads CASRTPGYQETQYF. CDR3 nucleotide sequence: TGTGCCAGCAGAACCCCAGGGTACCAAGAGACCCAGTACTTC.